This TCR beta chain was documented in a study of OX40 agonist ivuxolimab in advanced cancers. Study summary: Patients were roughly 81% male with ages roughly 20 to 80, mean approximately 62. Antecedent anti-PD-1, anti-PD-L1 or anti-CTLA-4 therapy was permissible, with 35% to 40% having received some. Study-level points and caveats: Undetermined was the antigen specificity of the expanded peripheral T cells.

Notes on this clone: Antigen specificity is unknown.

The CDR3 covers 12 residues. With 5 bases removed from V and 8 bases from J, the gap between germline ends came to 8 bases. Germline lookup yields CDR1 SGHRS and CDR2 YFSETQ. Produced via immunoSEQ multiplex PCR; TCRdb's table is partial and in-frame only. The sample yields about 73,000 clones, roughly 90% seen once. The TCR originated in an adult with an advanced solid tumor such as melanoma, head and neck, liver or kidney cancer. J is TRBJ1-6 and V is TRBV5-1; TRBD1 might be the D (5 bases). Sample: CD4+ or CD8+ T cells sorted from blood, taken in a trial of the OX40 agonist ivuxolimab. The CDR3 coding sequence is TGCGCCAGCAGGACGGGGGATTCACCCCTCCACTTT. It specifies CASRTGDSPLHF.